Included here is one T cell receptor (beta chain) sequence, with context. Its specificity is unknown. In germline, CDR1 is SGHTA, CDR2 FQGNSA. V was shortened by 1 base and J by 7 bases, with 8 bases between the two germline ends. CDR3 length equals 12 residues. The sample is drawn from a study of T cells after yellow fever vaccination. Study context: Each low-cell-number fraction was prepared by means of SMART-Seq v4 Ultra Low Input.

As TCR cDNA was made by 5'RACE template switching, a universal primer site and UMIs were added. Via MiXCR, TCRdb re-called the 5' RACE reads, giving one row per CDR3 protein. The sample records roughly 260,000 distinct CDR3 sequences, around 13% being singletons. Study-level points and caveats: Any FACS-sorted repertoire could hold abundant clonotypes that contaminate it from the bulk population. Reappearance after the booster was seen for most primary-vaccination clones, at around 95% CD4 and 75% to 90% CD8.

The sequence was collected from a young man who received the YFV17D yellow fever vaccine. This chain joins TRBV7-2 and TRBJ2-7; the D is unclear. The starting material was CD4+ T cells sorted from PBMCs, obtained 45 days after the yellow fever booster vaccination. The chain's CDR3 is CASSLVGEEQYF. CDR3 DNA sequence: TGTGCCAGCAGCTTAGTGGGTGAGGAGCAGTACTTC. Combining the CDR3 with reference TRBV7-2 and TRBJ2-7 gives the whole variable domain GAGVSQSPSNKVTEKGKDVELRCDPISGHTALYWYRQSLGQGLEFLIYFQGNSAPDKSGLPSDRFSAERTGGSVSTLTIQRTQQEDSAVYLCASSLVGEEQYFGPGTRLTVT.